This T cell receptor beta chain comes out of a study of blood T cell repertoires in COVID-19. On the study more broadly: The United States, Italy and Spain provided the acute and convalescent COVID-19 samples. T cells, B-cell-depleted T cells, or PBMCs supplied cDNA or gDNA.

CDR1 SQVTM and CDR2 ANQGSEA come from the germline V gene. The CDR3 runs to 13 residues. The V end was cut by 7 bases, the J end by 5 bases, with 15 bases between. Study processing details: Counts of nucleated cells, estimated from reference gene primer amplification, were obtained. Measured with immunoSEQ multiplex PCR; TCRdb has only the in-frame clones, and not every one. The V and J calls and clone size are taken from that table; D and trimming were inferred from the DNA. The sample lists roughly 110,000 clones, about 89% occurring once. The chain couples TRBV29-1 to TRBJ1-5; D is possibly TRBD1 (6 bases). The clonotype originates from a human donor with acute or convalescent COVID-19. The donor label of this sample is uncertain. The sequencing input was peripheral blood. CDR3 bases: TGCAGCGGATCCCAGGGGAACGATCAGCCCCAGCATTTT. This translates into CSGSQGNDQPQHF.